This TCR beta chain was obtained from a study of somatic mutations in cytotoxic T cells in rheumatoid arthritis. V was shortened by 2 bases and J by 6 bases, with 12 bases between the two germline ends. Germline lookup yields CDR1 LGHNA and CDR2 YNFKEQ. The CDR3 has 14 residues. Generated by immunoSEQ multiplex PCR, the TCRdb table keeps only in-frame clones and is missing some. Here the sample spans under 5,000 clones, approximately 78% being singletons. The sequencing used CD8+ T cells sorted from blood, collected at a follow-up visit. The origin of this receptor is a man aged 35-49 years with rheumatoid arthritis. The V gene is TRBV4-2, the J gene TRBJ2-3, with D unresolved. This CDR3 reads CASSQLGQEDTQYF. In DNA, the CDR3 is TGTGCCAGCAGCCAACTCGGTCAAGAGGATACGCAGTATTTT.